This T cell receptor beta chain was recorded in a study of T cell responses to AZD1222 COVID-19 vaccine. Whole-study findings and limits: Close to half of spike-specific TCRs reportedly recognize unmutated variant regions. It should be noted that donors were predominantly white British and more often female, and clonal diversity was possibly underestimated. Vaccination with two AZD1222 doses was followed by a rise in Spike-specific TCR breadth and depth.

Concerning this clone: What it binds is unknown.

Profiling relied on immunoSEQ multiplex PCR, and the TCRdb table lists in-frame clones only, not all of them. The sample lists roughly 150,000 clones; approximately 90% were seen once. The CDR3 is 13 amino acids. The germline V gene encodes CDR1 SGHTA and CDR2 FQGTGA. The ends were cut back, 5 bases at V and 3 bases at J, with 10 bases in the middle. The TCR sequence derives from an adult in good health. This chain links TRBV7-3 with TRBJ1-1; perhaps TRBD1 as D (5 bases). The specimen was peripheral blood, collected on day 0 of AZD1222 vaccination. CDR3: CASSLDRDTEAFF. The DNA for the CDR3 is TGTGCCAGCAGCCTAGACAGAGACACTGAAGCTTTCTTT.